Below, 27 T cell receptor beta chains from the same sample are listed, as sequenced in a study of control samples from healthy donors and cancer patients. TCRdb's copy holds only in-frame clones and misses some; the assay was immunoSEQ multiplex PCR. The top ten hold approximately 5.5% of the sample, which has over 150,000 clones, roughly 94% seen once. The source material was blood. Receptors were obtained from a man aged 40-55 years in good health.

The V and J genes are TRBV9 and TRBJ2-3; D may be TRBD2 (6 bases). This CDR3 contains 17 residues. Germline CDR1 is SGDLS and CDR2 is YYNGEE. Deletions cut 2 bases from V and 0 bases from J, with 16 bases between. CDR3 residues: CASSVLPIAASTDTQYF. DNA of the CDR3: TGTGCCAGCAGCGTCCTACCCATAGCGGCTAGCACAGATACGCAGTATTTT.

The chain combines TRBV19 with TRBJ1-5; possibly TRBD1 for D (5 bases). This CDR3 region has 16 residues. Per germline, CDR1 LNHDA and CDR2 SQIVND (reference sequence). The V end was cut by 5 bases, the J end by 2 bases, with 16 bases between. CDR3 sequence reads: CASSGSIGGGNQPQHF. CDR3 bases: TGTGCCAGTAGTGGTTCCATTGGGGGTGGCAATCAGCCCCAGCATTTT. Using reference TRBV19 and TRBJ1-5 for the parts outside the CDR3, the full variable domain is DGGITQSPKYLFRKEGQNVTLSCEQNLNHDAMYWYRQDPGQGLRLIYYSQIVNDFQKGDIAEGYSVSREKKESFPLTVTSAQKNPTAFYLCASSGSIGGGNQPQHFGDGTRLSIL.

The chain is built from TRBV7-2 and TRBJ1-2; no firm D call. CDR3 length: 14 amino acids. Deletions cut 3 bases from V and 5 bases from J, with 13 bases between. Germline CDR1 is SGHTA and CDR2 is FQGNSA. The CDR3 loop reads CASSLVVMGYGYTF. The DNA of the CDR3 is TGTGCCAGCAGCTTGGTTGTCATGGGGTATGGCTACACCTTC.

The rearrangement links TRBV6-1 to TRBJ1-1; a weak D match, TRBD1 (6 bases). Germline CDR1 and CDR2: MNHNS and SASEGT. The ends were cut back, 0 bases at V and 4 bases at J, with 15 bases in the middle. CDR3 length: 16 amino acids. The CDR3 sequence: CASSEAMGGWGTEAFF. CDR3 coding DNA: TGTGCCAGCAGTGAAGCAATGGGGGGCTGGGGCACTGAAGCTTTCTTT.

This clone was counted only a few times. The chain employs TRBV21-1 and TRBJ1-2. TRBV21-1 is shown as a pseudogene. There are 17 residues in the CDR3. The CDR3 DNA reads as TGTGCCAGCAGCAAAGCTCCCGGGCGCCGAGCTAACTATGGCTACACCTTC. The encoded protein is CASSKAPGRRANYGYTF.

The chain links TRBV7-8 to TRBJ1-6; TRBD1 agrees at 9 bases. The CDR3 runs 16 residues. V lost 0 bases and J lost 9; bases outside the gene matches: 6. Germline V CDR1 and CDR2: SGHVS, FQNEAQ. Here the CDR3 reads CASSLAGTGLSSPLHF. As DNA, the CDR3 is TGTGCCAGCAGCTTAGCCGGGACAGGGTTGAGTTCACCCCTCCACTTT.

The CDR3 coding sequence is TGTGCCAGCAGCCAGGGAAACTATAATTCACCCCTCCACTTT. It codes for CASSQGNYNSPLHF. V usage is TRBV11-2 and J usage is TRBJ1-6; D may be TRBD1 (5 bases). The CDR3 loop spans 14 amino acids. The V end lost 5 bases, the J end lost 3 bases, and 8 bases lay between the germline ends. Germline V CDR1 and CDR2: SGHAT, FQNNGV. The variable domain in full, completed from reference TRBV11-2 and TRBJ1-6, reads EAGVAQSPRYKIIEKRQSVAFWCNPISGHATLYWYQQILGQGPKLLIQFQNNGVVDDSQLPKDRFSAERLKGVDSTLKIQPAKLEDSAVYLCASSQGNYNSPLHFGNGTRLTVT.

This chain uses TRBV7-9 with TRBJ2-3; 9 bases agree with TRBD1. Looked up from germline, CDR1 is SEHNR and CDR2 is FQNEAQ (reference sequence). The CDR3 runs 16 residues. V lost 1 base, J lost 1 base, and 3 bases stayed unmatched. The DNA for the CDR3 is TGTGCCAGCAGCTTAGGGGGACAGGGAGGCACAGATACGCAGTATTTT. It yields the protein CASSLGGQGGTDTQYF.

The genes are TRBV30 and TRBJ1-2, with TRBD1 matching over 12 bases. In germline, CDR1 is GTSNPN, CDR2 SVGIG (reference sequence). Trimming removed 3 bases from V and 2 bases from J; junction bases left unmatched: 4. The CDR3 is made up of 15 amino acids. Here the CDR3 DNA reads TGTGCCTGGAGAGGGACAGGGGGCTTCAACTATGGCTACACCTTC. Protein: CAWRGTGGFNYGYTF.

The V gene is TRBV6-5, the J gene TRBJ2-3; D call uncertain. This CDR3 spans 14 amino acids. CDR1 is MNHEY, CDR2 SVGAGI, per germline. V lost 7 bases, J lost 4 bases, and 15 bases lay in between. The CDR3 DNA reads as TGTGCCAGCATCCTCTCCCGGAAGGCAGATACGCAGTATTTT. Protein sequence: CASILSRKADTQYF.

The CDR3 DNA sequence: TGTGCCAGCAGCTTAGTCAGGACAGCCTACAATGAGCAGTTCTTC. As protein: CASSLVRTAYNEQFF. The rearrangement links TRBV11-1 to TRBJ2-1; TRBD1 is a possible D gene (6 bases). The CDR3 totals 15 residues. V was pared by 1 base and J by 2 bases, with 9 bases between. CDR1 is SGHAT, CDR2 FQDESV, per germline (reference sequence).

The CDR3 DNA reads TGTGCCAGCAGCTTAGCGCCGGCATACCCGAACACTGAAGCTTTCTTT. It yields the protein CASSLAPAYPNTEAFF. The V and J genes are TRBV7-2 and TRBJ1-1, with D unresolved. This CDR3 has 16 amino acids. Germline values: CDR1 SGHTA, CDR2 FQGNSA. The germline V and J ends were trimmed by 0 bases and 1 base, with 12 bases remaining between them.

The chain recombines TRBV5-4 with TRBJ1-2, with 9 bases fitting TRBD1. This CDR3 contains 15 residues. The trim removed 4 bases at V and 5 bases at J, leaving 9 bases unmatched. Germline V gives CDR1 SGHNT, CDR2 YYREEE (reference sequence). CDR3 sequence (DNA): TGTGCCAGCAGCACCCCGGACAGGGGCAATTATGGCTACACCTTC. It translates to CASSTPDRGNYGYTF.

The chain has TRBV27 and TRBJ1-2, with a weak D call TRBD1 (5 bases). CDR3 length equals 11 residues. CDR1 is MNHEY, CDR2 SMNVEV, per germline (reference sequence). V was cut by 6 bases and J by 11 bases, with 13 bases left in between. Written as DNA, the CDR3 is TGTGCCAGCAGAACCTCGGGGGAGTACACCTTC. It is translated as CASRTSGEYTF.

The J gene is TRBJ1-1, the V gene TRBV6-5; D uncertain. This CDR3 is built from 13 residues. The V gene's germline CDR1 is MNHEY and CDR2 SVGAGI. The ends were cut back, 2 bases at V and 7 bases at J, with 11 bases in the middle. CDR3 amino acids: CASSYDGRDEAFF. The CDR3 DNA follows: TGTGCCAGCAGTTACGACGGGAGAGATGAAGCTTTCTTT.

V usage is TRBV5-6 and J usage is TRBJ2-7; the D gene is possibly TRBD1 (8 bases). Trimming took off 4 bases at V and 6 bases at J, with 17 bases between the two ends. Per the germline V gene, CDR1 is SGHDT and CDR2 is YYEEEE. This CDR3 has 14 amino acids. The DNA for the CDR3 is TGTGCCAGCAGCCAGACAGGGGCGGGAGCCGAGCAGTACTTC. Translating it yields CASSQTGAGAEQYF.

V is TRBV19 and J is TRBJ2-5; 12 positions agree with TRBD2. The J segment lost 2 bases and the V segment lost 3 bases, leaving 4 bases of the junction unmatched. Germline values: CDR1 LNHDA, CDR2 SQIVND (reference sequence). The CDR3 extends over 16 amino acids. The CDR3 loop reads CASSIGLAGNQETQYF. The CDR3 bases are TGTGCCAGTAGTATTGGACTAGCGGGGAATCAAGAGACCCAGTACTTC.

The chain joins TRBV7-3 to TRBJ1-1; D gene uncertain. Germline lookup yields CDR1 SGHTA and CDR2 FQGTGA. CDR3 length: 13 residues. Trimming removed 9 bases from V and 4 bases from J, with 15 bases in between. This chain's CDR3 is CASSNGLGTEAFF. CDR3 sequence (DNA): TGTGCCAGTTCTAACGGCCTCGGCACTGAAGCTTTCTTT.

This chain joins TRBV29-1 and TRBJ2-7, with 8 nucleotides matching TRBD2. CDR1 is SQVTM, CDR2 ANQGSEA, per germline. Trimming took 5 bases from V and 3 from J; bases not matched to a gene: 12. The CDR3 has 15 residues. In nucleotides, the CDR3 is TGCAGCGTTTTTGACCCCCGGGGGGGGATCTACGAGCAGTACTTC. It specifies CSVFDPRGGIYEQYF.

The CDR3 sequence: CASSGGANEKLFF. CDR3 coding DNA: TGTGCCAGCAGCGGAGGAGCTAATGAAAAACTGTTTTTT. The chain joins TRBV5-4 to TRBJ1-4; D unclear. The CDR3 extends over 13 amino acids. Germline loops: CDR1 SGHNT, CDR2 YYREEE (reference sequence). The V end was cut by 4 bases, the J end by 3 bases, with 7 bases between. Using reference TRBV5-4 and TRBJ1-4 for the parts outside the CDR3, the full variable domain is ETGVTQSPTHLIKTRGQQVTLRCSSQSGHNTVSWYQQALGQGPQFIFQYYREEENGRGNFPPRFSGLQFPNYSSELNVNALELDDSALYLCASSGGANEKLFFGSGTQLSVL.

The chain employs TRBV7-9 and TRBJ1-2; D is possibly TRBD1 (5 bases). Germline V gene data show CDR1 as SEHNR and CDR2 as FQNEAQ (reference sequence). V shed 0 bases and J shed 4 bases, with 18 bases lying between them. The CDR3 length is 17 residues. The CDR3 DNA reads as TGTGCCAGCAGCTTAGCTGGGACGGGAGCTAACTCCTATGGCTACACCTTC. Translated, it gives CASSLAGTGANSYGYTF.

This clone was seen a few times. CDR3: CASSVDRTHGYSYGYTF. The CDR3, as DNA: TGTGCCAGCAGCGTAGATCGGACCCACGGCTATAGCTATGGCTACACCTTC. The chain uses TRBV9 and TRBJ1-2; D remains unclear. This CDR3 has 17 residues. Germline values: CDR1 SGDLS, CDR2 YYNGEE. V lost 0 bases and J lost 4, with 19 bases in between.

The CDR3 region has the DNA TGTGCCAGTAGTATGACAGGGGACGGAGCTTTCTTT. Its translation: CASSMTGDGAFF. This chain links TRBV19 with TRBJ1-1; 8 bases agree with TRBD1. Trimming removed 3 bases from V and 10 bases from J; junction bases left unmatched: 4. Germline CDR1 LNHDA, CDR2 SQIVND (reference sequence). The CDR3 is 12 residues long.

V gene TRBV3-1 (or the pseudogene TRBV3-2) combines with J gene TRBJ1-1; D is unresolved. CDR3 length: 13 amino acids. Trimming left V 4 bases short and J 2 bases short, with 8 bases between. Per germline, CDR1 LGHDT and CDR2 YNNKEL (reference sequence). CDR3 sequence (DNA): TGTGCCAGCAGCCCCTCGGACAACACTGAAGCTTTCTTT. It codes for CASSPSDNTEAFF.

The chain recombines TRBV12-5 with TRBJ2-7; 7 bases map to TRBD2. V shed 5 bases and J 3 bases; nucleotides not matched to a gene: 4. The CDR3 runs to 13 residues. Germline V CDR1 and CDR2: LGHNT, FRNRAP. The chain's CDR3 is CASGPGLVYEQYF. CDR3 nucleotide sequence: TGTGCTAGTGGTCCCGGACTAGTCTACGAGCAGTACTTC.

The table lists this clone with a few counts. This chain links TRBV5-1 with TRBJ1-4, with TRBD1 matching over 7 bases. Germline lookup yields CDR1 SGHRS and CDR2 YFSETQ. The length of the CDR3 is 15 residues. V shed 4 bases and J 0 bases; nucleotides not matched to a gene: 3. CDR3 sequence reads: CASSQGGPTNEKLFF. CDR3 coding DNA: TGCGCCAGCAGCCAGGGGGGTCCAACTAATGAAAAACTGTTTTTT.

The chain carries TRBV3-1 (or the pseudogene TRBV3-2) and TRBJ2-1; D might be TRBD2 (7 bases). The germline V and J ends were trimmed by 2 bases and 8 bases, with 16 bases remaining between them. Germline assignment: CDR1 LGHDT and CDR2 YNNKEL (reference sequence). This CDR3 is built from 15 residues. Here the CDR3 reads CASSQRGAGRDEQFF. CDR3 coding DNA: TGTGCCAGCAGCCAACGGGGGGCGGGAAGGGATGAGCAGTTCTTC.